The clone carrying this T cell receptor (beta chain) was observed a handful of times. Its specificity is not known. Germline loops: CDR1 SEHNR, CDR2 FQNEAQ (reference sequence). The CDR3 has 15 amino acids. V trimming: 4 bases; J trimming: 6 bases; junction bases outside the gene matches: 6. These data are taken from a study of T cell repertoires in cytomegalovirus infection. Study-wide results and limits: Based on cumulative public TCR beta family frequency, carriers of CMV plus the relevant HLA were identified.

TCRdb reanalysed the reads using MiXCR and keeps one entry per CDR3 protein. The sample lists fewer than 550,000 distinct CDR3 sequences, 15% to 20% occurring once. The V call is TRBV7-9, the J call TRBJ1-4, with 9 positions matching TRBD1. This TCR came from a human donor in good health (CMV status not recorded). Some clones in this sample may be carry-over from other donors' samples. The sample was CD8+ T cells from PBMCs. The CDR3 DNA sequence: TGTGCCAGCAGCTCGGCCGGACAGGGGTATGAAAAACTGTTTTTT. Translated: CASSSAGQGYEKLFF. The complete variable domain, with remaining parts taken from reference TRBV7-9 and TRBJ1-4, reads DTGVSQNPRHKITKRGQNVTFRCDPISEHNRLYWYRQTLGQGPEFLTYFQNEAQLEKSRLLSDRFSAERPKGSFSTLEIQRTEQGDSAMYLCASSSAGQGYEKLFFGSGTQLSVL.